The 9 T cell receptor beta chains in this list originate from one sample, sequenced in a study of blood T cell repertoires in COVID-19. TCRdb's table, derived via immunoSEQ multiplex PCR, lists solely in-frame clones and lacks some. The sample yields some 180,000 clones, around 83% seen once. The specimen sequenced was PBMCs or T cells enriched from blood (not recorded which). Receptors were obtained from a man aged 35-49 years who had recovered from COVID-19.

The V call is TRBV5-1, the J call TRBJ1-2, with D perhaps matching TRBD1 (6 bases). The V gene lost 4 bases and the J gene lost 6 bases, with 19 bases spanning the gap. Germline CDR1 and CDR2: SGHRS and YFSETQ. CDR3 length: 15 amino acids. The CDR3 region is CASSPGQPGPDGYTF. The CDR3 DNA sequence: TGCGCCAGCAGCCCCGGACAGCCGGGGCCTGATGGCTACACCTTC.

The V and J genes are TRBV6-5 and TRBJ1-2; 8 bases line up with TRBD1. Germline V CDR1 and CDR2: MNHEY, SVGAGI. V shed 4 bases, J shed 7 bases, and the junction held 11 bases outside the gene matches. There are 15 residues in the CDR3. CDR3 nucleotide sequence: TGTGCCAGCAGTTCCACCGGGACAGGTTCCCTTGGCTACACCTTC. Translated: CASSSTGTGSLGYTF.

The chain has TRBV30 and TRBJ1-6; tentatively, D is TRBD1 (5 bases). The CDR3 length is 14 residues. Trimming pared 1 base from V and 4 bases from J, leaving 8 bases between. From germline, CDR1 is GTSNPN and CDR2 SVGIG (reference sequence). CDR3 residues: CAWSGRQYNSPLHF. DNA for the CDR3: TGTGCCTGGAGTGGCCGACAGTATAATTCACCCCTCCACTTT. The variable domain in full, completed from reference TRBV30 and TRBJ1-6, reads SQTIHQWPATLVQPVGSPLSLECTVEGTSNPNLYWYRQAAGRGLQLLFYSVGIGQISSEVPQNLSASRPQDRQFILSSKKLLLSDSGFYLCAWSGRQYNSPLHFGNGTRLTVT.

The V gene is TRBV6-5, the J gene TRBJ1-4; tentatively, D is TRBD1 (5 bases). The length of the CDR3 is 14 residues. The germline gives CDR1 MNHEY, CDR2 SVGAGI. Trimming removed 6 bases at V and 6 bases at J, with 14 bases between. The CDR3 coding sequence is TGTGCCAGCAGGAAGGACAACGGAGATGAAAAACTGTTTTTT. Translation gives CASRKDNGDEKLFF.

V and J are TRBV29-1 and TRBJ1-2; D is unresolved. The CDR3 is 10 residues long. The germline V and J ends were trimmed by 5 bases and 4 bases, with 5 bases remaining between them. Germline V gene lookup returns CDR1 SQVTM and CDR2 ANQGSEA. The CDR3 DNA follows: TGCAGCGTTATGAGCTATGGCTACACCTTC. It codes for CSVMSYGYTF.

V is TRBV19 and J is TRBJ2-1, with 9 bases identical to TRBD2. CDR1 and CDR2 (germline): LNHDA, SQIVND (reference sequence). Losses at the gene ends were 2 bases for V and 7 bases for J; bases not matched to a gene: 3. This CDR3 is built from 14 residues. The CDR3 coding sequence is TGTGCCAGTAGTATAAGCGGGGGGAGGAATGAGCAGTTCTTC. Its translation is CASSISGGRNEQFF.

This clone is a singleton in its sample. This chain connects TRBV28 to TRBJ1-1, with D unresolved. Germline V gene sequence: CDR1 MDHEN, CDR2 SYDVKM. The CDR3 covers 14 residues. Trimming took 5 bases from V and 1 from J, leaving 11 bases between them. The CDR3: CASSRPVGNTEAFF. Written as DNA, the CDR3 is TGTGCCAGCAGTCGCCCTGTCGGGAACACTGAAGCTTTCTTT.

CDR3 amino acids: CAISGTGGAGEKLFF. DNA for the CDR3: TGTGCCATCAGTGGGACAGGGGGCGCGGGTGAAAAACTGTTTTTT. This sequence joins TRBV10-3 and TRBJ1-4; 11 bases are a match to TRBD1. Germline loops: CDR1 ENHRY, CDR2 SYGVKD. Trimming removed 4 bases from V and 7 bases from J; junction bases left unmatched: 5. This CDR3 has 15 residues.

The chain combines TRBV5-1 with TRBJ2-7; TRBD2 matches 7 bases. The CDR3 consists of 14 residues. Per the germline V gene, CDR1 is SGHRS and CDR2 is YFSETQ. The junction had 6 bases not matched to a gene; V was cut back by 4 bases and J by 2 bases. This chain's CDR3 is CASSKAGLTYEQYF. CDR3 DNA: TGCGCCAGCAGCAAAGCGGGACTAACCTACGAGCAGTACTTC.